This T cell receptor (beta chain) appears in the sequencing data of a study of cytomegalovirus exposure and HLA in healthy donors. The germline CDR1 and CDR2 sequences are SGHAT and FQNNGV. This CDR3 region has 16 residues. V lost 1 base and J lost 2, with 15 bases in between. About this clone: Its antigen remains unidentified.

Primers: 60 Vbeta forward and 13 Jbeta reverse. The protocol was immunoSEQ multiplex PCR, while the TCRdb copy is restricted to in-frame clones and leaves out a portion. This table has more than 120,000 clones, roughly 76% appearing once. The study's findings and limits: Clonal expansion, a later analysis showed, was greater in HLA-associated TCR beta chains than in equally common others. Further analysis was carried out later, and it showed several of the most significant clusters appearing linked to common viral pathogens. As a later analysis showed, a missense DCLRE1C variant was linked to trimming of TCR beta V- and J-genes.

Sequenced sample: PBMCs. The clonotype originates from a woman under 40 in good health and CMV-seronegative. The chain couples TRBV11-2 to TRBJ2-7; TRBD1 is a possible D gene (6 bases). The CDR3 coding sequence is TGTGCCAGCAGCTTAGCCCCAGGGGCCGACGCCTACGAGCAGTACTTC. Translated, it gives CASSLAPGADAYEQYF.